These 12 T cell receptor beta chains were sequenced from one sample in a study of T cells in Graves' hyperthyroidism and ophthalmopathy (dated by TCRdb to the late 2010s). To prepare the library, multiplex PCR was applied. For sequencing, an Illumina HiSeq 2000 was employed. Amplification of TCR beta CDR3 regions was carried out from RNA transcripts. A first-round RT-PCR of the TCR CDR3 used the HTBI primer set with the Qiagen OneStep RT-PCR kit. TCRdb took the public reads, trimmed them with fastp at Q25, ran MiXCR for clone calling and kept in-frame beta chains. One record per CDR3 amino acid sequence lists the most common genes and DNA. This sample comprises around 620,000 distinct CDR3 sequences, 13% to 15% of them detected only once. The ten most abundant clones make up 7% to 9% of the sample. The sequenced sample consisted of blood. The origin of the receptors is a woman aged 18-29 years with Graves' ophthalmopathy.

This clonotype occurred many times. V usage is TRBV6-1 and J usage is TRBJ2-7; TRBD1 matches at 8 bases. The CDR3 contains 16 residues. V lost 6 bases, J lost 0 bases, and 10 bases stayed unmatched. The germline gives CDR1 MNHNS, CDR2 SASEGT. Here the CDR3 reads CASRGQGTYPSYEQYF. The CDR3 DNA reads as TGTGCCAGCAGAGGACAGGGCACATACCCCTCCTACGAGCAGTACTTC.

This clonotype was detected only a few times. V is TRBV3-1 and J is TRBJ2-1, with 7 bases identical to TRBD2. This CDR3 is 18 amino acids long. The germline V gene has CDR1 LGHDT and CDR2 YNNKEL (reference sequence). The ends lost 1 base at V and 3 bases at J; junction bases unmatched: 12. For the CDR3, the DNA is TGTGCCAGCAGCCAAGGGGTCAGGCTAGCGGATCGCTACAATGAGCAGTTCTTC. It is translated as CASSQGVRLADRYNEQFF.

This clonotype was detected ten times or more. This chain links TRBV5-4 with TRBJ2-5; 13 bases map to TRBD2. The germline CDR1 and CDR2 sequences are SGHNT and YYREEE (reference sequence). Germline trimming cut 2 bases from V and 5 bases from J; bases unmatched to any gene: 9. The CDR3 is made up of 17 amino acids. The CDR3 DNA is TGTGCCAGCAGCTTCGGGGGGACTAGCGGGATCGGGGAGACCCAGTACTTC. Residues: CASSFGGTSGIGETQYF.

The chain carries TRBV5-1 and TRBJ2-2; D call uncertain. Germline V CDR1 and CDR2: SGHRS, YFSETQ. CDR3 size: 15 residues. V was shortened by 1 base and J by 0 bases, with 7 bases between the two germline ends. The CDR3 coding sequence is TGCGCCAGCAGCTTGATCCGGCCGAACACCGGGGAGCTGTTTTTT. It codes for CASSLIRPNTGELFF. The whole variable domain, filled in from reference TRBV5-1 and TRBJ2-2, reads KAGVTQTPRYLIKTRGQQVTLSCSPISGHRSVSWYQQTPGQGLQFLFEYFSETQRNKGNFPGRFSGRQFSNSRSEMNVSTLELGDSALYLCASSLIRPNTGELFFGEGSRLTVL.

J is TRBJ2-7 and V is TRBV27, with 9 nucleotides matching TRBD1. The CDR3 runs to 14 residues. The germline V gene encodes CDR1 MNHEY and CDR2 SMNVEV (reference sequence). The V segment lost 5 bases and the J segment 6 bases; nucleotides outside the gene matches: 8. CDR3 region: CASSAPGQGREQYF. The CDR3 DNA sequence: TGTGCCAGCAGTGCACCGGGACAGGGACGCGAGCAGTACTTC.

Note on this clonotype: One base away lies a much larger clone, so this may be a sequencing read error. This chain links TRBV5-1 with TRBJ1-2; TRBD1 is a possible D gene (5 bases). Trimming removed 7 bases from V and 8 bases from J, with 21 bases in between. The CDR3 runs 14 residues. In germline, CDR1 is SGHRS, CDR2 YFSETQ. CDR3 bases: TGCGCCAGCGATAGCGGGGACCGCGAAAGCGGCTACACCTTC. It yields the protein CASDSGDRESGYTF.

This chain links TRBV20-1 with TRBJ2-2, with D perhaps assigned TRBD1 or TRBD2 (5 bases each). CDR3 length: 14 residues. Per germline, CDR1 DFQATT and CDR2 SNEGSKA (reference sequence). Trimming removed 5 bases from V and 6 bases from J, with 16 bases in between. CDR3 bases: TGCAGTGCTCCAGGAACCCTGGGGGCCGGGGAGCTGTTTTTT. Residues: CSAPGTLGAGELFF.

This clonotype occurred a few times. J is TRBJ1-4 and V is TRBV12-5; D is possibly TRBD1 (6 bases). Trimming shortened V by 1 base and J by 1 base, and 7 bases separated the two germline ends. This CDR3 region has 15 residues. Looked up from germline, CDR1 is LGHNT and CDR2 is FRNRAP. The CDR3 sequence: CASGLDRVTNEKLFF. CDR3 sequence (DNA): TGTGCTAGTGGTTTGGACAGGGTAACTAATGAAAAACTGTTTTTT. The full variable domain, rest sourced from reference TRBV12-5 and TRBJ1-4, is DARVTQTPRHKVTEMGQEVTMRCQPILGHNTVFWYRQTMMQGLELLAYFRNRAPLDDSGMPKDRFSAEMPDATLATLKIQPSEPRDSAVYFCASGLDRVTNEKLFFGSGTQLSVL.

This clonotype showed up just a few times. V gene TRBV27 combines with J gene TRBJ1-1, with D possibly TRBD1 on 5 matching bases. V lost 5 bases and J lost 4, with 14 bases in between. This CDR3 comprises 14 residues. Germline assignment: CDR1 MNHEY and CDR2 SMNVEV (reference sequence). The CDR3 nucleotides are TGTGCCAGCAGTCATAGGTCAGGGAGCACTGAAGCTTTCTTT. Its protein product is CASSHRSGSTEAFF.

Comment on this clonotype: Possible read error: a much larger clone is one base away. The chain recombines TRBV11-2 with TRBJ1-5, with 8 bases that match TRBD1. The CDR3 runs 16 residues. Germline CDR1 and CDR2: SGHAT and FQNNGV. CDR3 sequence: CASSLAGGYSNQPQRF. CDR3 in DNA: TGTGCCAGCAGCTTAGCAGGGGGCTATAGCAATCAGCCCCAGCGTTTT.

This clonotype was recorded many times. The chain's CDR3 is CASSSGGGPAYGYTF. The CDR3, as DNA: TGTGCCAGCAGCTCAGGGGGGGGACCGGCCTATGGCTACACCTTC. V usage is TRBV7-9 and J usage is TRBJ1-2, with 7 bases matching TRBD1. This CDR3 comprises 15 residues. V trimming: 4 bases; J trimming: 4 bases; junction bases outside the gene matches: 9. Per the germline V gene, CDR1 is SEHNR and CDR2 is FQNEAQ (reference sequence).

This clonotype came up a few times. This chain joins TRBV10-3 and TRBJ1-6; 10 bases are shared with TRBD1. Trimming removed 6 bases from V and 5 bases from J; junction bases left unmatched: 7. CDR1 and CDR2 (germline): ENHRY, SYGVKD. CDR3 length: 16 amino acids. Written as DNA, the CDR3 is TGTGCCATCAGAGCCGGGACAGGGGCGGATAATTCACCCCTCCACTTT. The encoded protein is CAIRAGTGADNSPLHF.